This TCR beta chain was sequenced for a study of identifying expanded T cells in peripheral blood. Findings of the study overall: Clone count variance between roughly 2-week samples rose with total template count. Technical replicates showed roughly 1.2 changed clones; roughly two weeks roughly 15; four weeks 19.

Assay: immunoSEQ multiplex PCR; the TCRdb copy retains only in-frame clones and omits some. The repertoire holds roughly 81,000 clones, with less than 90% as singletons. In the case of this clone: The antigen is not known.

With 7 bases removed from V and 2 bases from J, the gap between germline ends came to 17 bases. Per germline, CDR1 SGHVS and CDR2 FNYEAQ. The CDR3 length is 15 residues. No infections or other immune events were documented during collection. The sequence derives from a person aged 18 to 70 in good health. Sequencing input: blood. This chain connects TRBV7-6 to TRBJ2-5; D possibly corresponds to TRBD1 (5 bases). This CDR3 reads CASIKTGRVQETQYF. The CDR3, as DNA: TGTGCCAGCATCAAAACCGGCAGGGTTCAAGAGACCCAGTACTTC.